This T cell receptor beta chain was found in a study of CD8 T cells in ankylosing spondylitis. Points from the study as a whole: In ankylosing spondylitis blood, a motif of seven to nine highly homologous TCR beta variants appeared characteristic. According to the report, clones linked to the disease were significantly enriched in matched synovial fluid samples taken from ankylosing spondylitis patients.

Details on this clonotype: Its antigen is currently unknown.

Germline lookup yields CDR1 MDHEN and CDR2 SYDVKM. The CDR3 runs 13 residues. V was clipped by 7 bases and J by 2 bases, with 12 bases between them. Quantitative 5'-RACE was performed with molecular barcodes, and it yielded the TCR beta libraries. TCRdb re-derived calls from the 5' RACE reads in MiXCR, one entry per CDR3 protein. The table includes about 400,000 distinct CDR3 sequences, around 20% detected once. This receptor was obtained from a male donor with ankylosing spondylitis or in good health (not recorded which). Sample: blood, either unsorted or a sorted T cell fraction (not recorded which). V gene TRBV28 combines with J gene TRBJ2-7; D is possibly TRBD2 (7 bases). CDR3 residues: CASMAGAAYEQYF. The CDR3 nucleotides read TGTGCCAGCATGGCGGGGGCTGCCTACGAGCAGTACTTC.